Below, one TCR beta chain is given with its context. The data belong to a study of shared clonotypes between healthy human individuals. This CDR3 has 15 amino acids. Germline V gene data show CDR1 as LNHDA and CDR2 as SQIVND (reference sequence). The junction had 7 bases not matched to a gene; V was cut back by 5 bases and J by 4 bases. Produced via immunoSEQ multiplex PCR; TCRdb's table is partial and in-frame only. The sample contains 2,500,000 or so clones, more than 80% of which appear only once. The sequence came from a man aged 18 to 30 in good health. This chain joins TRBV19 and TRBJ1-4; TRBD1 matches 7 bases. Sequenced material: naive CD4+ T cells sorted from blood. Subset noted: CD45RA+ positively selected. As DNA, the CDR3 is TGTGCCAGTAGTCTGTGGGGACAGAATAATGAAAAACTGTTTTTT. Translation gives CASSLWGQNNEKLFF.